One sample yielded the 8 T cell receptor beta chains listed below, sequenced in a study of T cell repertoires in cytomegalovirus infection. TCRdb re-analysed the reads in MiXCR, keeping a single row per CDR3 protein. The table lists about 740,000 distinct CDR3 sequences, 35% to 45% of them singletons. Sequencing was done on a sample of PBMCs. The receptors derive from a human donor in good health (CMV status not recorded). Some clones in this sample may be carry-over from other donors' samples.

This chain uses TRBV19 with TRBJ1-1; TRBD1 agrees at 8 bases. With 5 bases clipped from V and 7 bases from J, the junction kept 6 bases outside the gene matches. Germline values: CDR1 LNHDA, CDR2 SQIVND (reference sequence). The CDR3 runs 13 residues. CDR3 nucleotide sequence: TGTGCCAGTAGTGGGACAGGTCATTTTGAAGCTTTCTTT. Translating it yields CASSGTGHFEAFF.

Only a few counts were recorded for this clonotype. The V call is TRBV6-6, the J call TRBJ2-7; 7 bases fit TRBD1. V shed 0 bases and J 1 base; nucleotides not matched to a gene: 12. Germline V gene data show CDR1 as MNHNY and CDR2 as SVGAGI (reference sequence). The CDR3 loop spans 18 amino acids. The CDR3 region is CASSYSSKGTEISYEQYF. CDR3 DNA sequence: TGTGCCAGCAGTTACTCTAGCAAAGGGACAGAAATTTCCTACGAGCAGTACTTC.

The V and J genes are TRBV29-1 and TRBJ1-4, with D uncertain. CDR1 SQVTM and CDR2 ANQGSEA come from the germline V gene. The CDR3 is 11 amino acids. V was shortened by 5 bases and J by 7 bases, with 8 bases between the two germline ends. For the CDR3, the DNA is TGCAGCGTTTTATTCAGTGAAAAACTGTTTTTT. Translation: CSVLFSEKLFF. The variable domain in full, with the rest retrieved from reference TRBV29-1 and TRBJ1-4, is SAVISQKPSRDICQRGTSLTIQCQVDSQVTMMFWYRQQPGQSLTLIATANQGSEATYESGFVIDKFPISRPNLTFSTLTVSNMSPEDSSIYLCSVLFSEKLFFGSGTQLSVL.

In this sample, this clonotype turned up a few times. The chain uses TRBV10-3 and TRBJ1-5; D is ambiguous. Germline V CDR1 and CDR2: ENHRY, SYGVKD. The CDR3 has 16 amino acids. V was trimmed by 0 bases and J by 0 bases, leaving 9 bases between them. CDR3: CAISESLTASNQPQHF. As DNA, the CDR3 is TGTGCCATCAGTGAGTCTTTAACGGCTAGCAATCAGCCCCAGCATTTT.

This chain uses TRBV28 with TRBJ1-4; D is undetermined. Germline loops: CDR1 MDHEN, CDR2 SYDVKM. This CDR3 spans 13 amino acids. Trimming stripped 4 bases from V and 4 bases from J, with 7 bases between. This CDR3 reads CASSSYLNEKLFF. The CDR3 nucleotides are TGTGCCAGCAGTTCCTACCTTAATGAAAAACTGTTTTTT.

This clonotype appeared a single time. The chain carries TRBV11-2 and TRBJ2-5; weak D call: TRBD1 (5 bases). Trimming took off 5 bases at V and 6 bases at J, with 16 bases between the two ends. Germline CDR1 is SGHAT and CDR2 is FQNNGV. This CDR3 is 14 amino acids long. The CDR3 is CASSAPGLGKTQYF. For the CDR3, the DNA is TGTGCCAGCAGCGCTCCAGGGCTCGGAAAGACCCAGTACTTC.

The chain links TRBV2 to TRBJ1-1, with a possible D match to TRBD1 (6 bases). Per the germline V gene, CDR1 is SNHLY and CDR2 is FYNNEI. The length of the CDR3 is 15 residues. V was shortened by 3 bases and J by 2 bases, with 13 bases between the two germline ends. CDR3 nucleotide sequence: TGTGCCAGCAGTGATCCGGGACAACCAAACACTGAAGCTTTCTTT. Translating it yields CASSDPGQPNTEAFF. Full variable domain (remainder filled in from reference TRBV2 and TRBJ1-1): EPEVTQTPSHQVTQMGQEVILRCVPISNHLYFYWYRQILGQKVEFLVSFYNNEISEKSEIFDDQFSVERPDGSNFTLKIRSTKLEDSAMYFCASSDPGQPNTEAFFGQGTRLTVV.

The rearrangement links TRBV6-8 to TRBJ2-1; D is undetermined. V was clipped by 6 bases and J by 6 bases, with 15 bases between them. The CDR3 has 14 residues. The germline V gene encodes CDR1 MNHGY and CDR2 SAAAGT. The CDR3 DNA sequence: TGTGCCAGCAGCGCCGCAGTTGGATCCAATGAGCAGTTCTTC. It translates to CASSAAVGSNEQFF.